The 27 T cell receptor beta chains below all came from one sample that was sequenced in a study of T cell responses to AZD1222 COVID-19 vaccine listed by TCRdb under 2021. Libraries were made using the immunoSEQ multiplex PCR assay. The table comes from immuneACCESS by way of TCRdb, which keeps in-frame sequences with V and J called. Part of the clones is missing from these tables; in studies checked, under half for an unresolved V gene and the rest for unknown reasons. Present in this sample are fewer than 120,000 clones, 80% to 95% of which were seen just once. Of the sample, 2% to 2.5% falls within the top ten clones. The sample's time point label, decoded: about 28 days (+/-7) after the second vaccine dose. The sample was peripheral blood, taken 28 days after the second AZD1222 dose. The receptors were gathered from an adult who received the AZD1222 COVID-19 vaccine.

This clone was seen a handful of times. This rearrangement joins TRBV27 to TRBJ2-7; D unresolved. The germline gives CDR1 MNHEY, CDR2 SMNVEV (reference sequence). CDR3 length: 15 amino acids. V lost 7 bases, J lost 0 bases, and 16 bases lay in between. CDR3 coding DNA: TGTGCCAGCAAATTCTCTTGGGGTGACTCCTACGAGCAGTACTTC. The encoded protein is CASKFSWGDSYEQYF.

The J gene is TRBJ2-3, the V gene TRBV12-3 or TRBV12-4, with no clear D. The CDR3 covers 11 residues. With 6 bases removed from V and 1 base from J, the gap between germline ends came to 2 bases. The CDR3 sequence is CASRGTDTQYF. CDR3 nucleotide sequence: TGTGCCAGCAGGGGCACAGATACGCAGTATTTT.

This clone has only one observation. This rearrangement joins TRBV19 to TRBJ2-2; D is uncertain. Germline values: CDR1 LNHDA, CDR2 SQIVND (reference sequence). The CDR3 is made up of 13 amino acids. Trimming stripped 6 bases from V and 7 bases from J, with 12 bases between. In DNA form, the CDR3 reads TGTGCCAGTAGGAAGGGTGTAGGCGGGGAGCTGTTTTTT. It yields the protein CASRKGVGGELFF.

The chain joins TRBV10-3 to TRBJ2-1, with D maybe TRBD1 (5 bases). The CDR3 totals 14 residues. Germline V gene sequence: CDR1 ENHRY, CDR2 SYGVKD. The ends were cut back, 1 base at V and 9 bases at J, with 13 bases in the middle. The CDR3 protein is CAISEFETVGEQFF. For the CDR3, the DNA is TGTGCCATCAGTGAGTTCGAGACAGTGGGTGAGCAGTTCTTC.

J is TRBJ1-4 and V is TRBV5-1; 11 nucleotides agree with TRBD1. The CDR3 sequence is 17 residues long. V lost 4 bases to trimming and J lost 2 bases; unmatched junction nucleotides: 7. Looked up from germline, CDR1 is SGHRS and CDR2 is YFSETQ. The CDR3 here is CASSRTGGVGTNEKLFF. CDR3 nucleotides: TGCGCCAGCAGCAGGACAGGGGGCGTGGGGACTAATGAAAAACTGTTTTTT.

The genes are TRBV24-1 and TRBJ2-1; the D gene is possibly TRBD2 (6 bases). The CDR3 runs 12 residues. The germline V gene encodes CDR1 KGHDR and CDR2 SFDVKD. Trimming pared 7 bases from V and 8 bases from J, leaving 11 bases between. Written as DNA, the CDR3 is TGTGCCACCAGCGGGGGAAGGCATGAGCAGTTCTTC. Residues: CATSGGRHEQFF.

The rearrangement links TRBV4-2 to TRBJ1-2, with 8 bases fitting TRBD1. The V segment lost 1 base and the J segment 1 base; nucleotides outside the gene matches: 11. Looked up from germline, CDR1 is LGHNA and CDR2 is YNFKEQ. CDR3 size: 18 residues. The DNA for the CDR3 is TGTGCCAGCAGCCAAGCGACAGGGGAGGGCGGTAATAACTATGGCTACACCTTC. Encoded protein: CASSQATGEGGNNYGYTF.

V gene TRBV4-2 combines with J gene TRBJ2-2; 11 nucleotides line up with TRBD2. CDR3 length: 19 residues. With 0 bases clipped from V and 5 bases from J, the junction kept 11 bases outside the gene matches. The germline V gene has CDR1 LGHNA and CDR2 YNFKEQ. CDR3 protein: CASSQDSSGGPARTGELFF. In nucleotides, the CDR3 is TGTGCCAGCAGCCAAGATTCTAGCGGGGGGCCTGCGAGGACCGGGGAGCTGTTTTTT.

This sequence joins TRBV28 and TRBJ1-1; the D is unclear. Trimming shortened V by 1 base and J by 2 bases, and 8 bases separated the two germline ends. This CDR3 is 14 amino acids long. Germline CDR1 is MDHEN and CDR2 is SYDVKM. CDR3 sequence reads: CASSLLRRNTEAFF. The DNA of the CDR3 is TGTGCCAGCAGTTTATTACGGCGAAACACTGAAGCTTTCTTT.

This sequence joins TRBV4-3 and TRBJ1-1; D gene unclear. V gave up 3 bases and J gave up 0 bases, with 8 bases separating them. This CDR3 is 14 amino acids long. Germline assignment: CDR1 LGHNA and CDR2 YSLEER. As DNA, the CDR3 is TGCGCCAGCAGCCAGACCCTCTTGAACACTGAAGCTTTCTTT. It is translated as CASSQTLLNTEAFF.

The chain is built from TRBV5-4 and TRBJ1-1; D gene ambiguous. The length of the CDR3 is 15 residues. CDR1 and CDR2 (germline): SGHNT, YYREEE (reference sequence). The germline V and J ends were trimmed by 4 bases and 2 bases, with 15 bases remaining between them. The chain's CDR3 is CASSPPPDGNTEAFF. As DNA, the CDR3 is TGTGCCAGCAGCCCGCCGCCGGACGGTAACACTGAAGCTTTCTTT.

The chain carries TRBV5-8 and TRBJ2-1; the D is unclear. Trimming left V 7 bases short and J 6 bases short, with 8 bases between. The CDR3 consists of 11 residues. Germline lookup yields CDR1 SGHTS and CDR2 YDEGEE. The CDR3 DNA is TGTGCCAGCCTCCGGATCAATGAGCAGTTCTTC. The encoded protein is CASLRINEQFF.

The V call is TRBV5-5, the J call TRBJ2-3; D perhaps matches TRBD2 (6 bases). The length of the CDR3 is 14 residues. The V gene lost 2 bases and the J gene lost 6 bases, with 13 bases spanning the gap. The germline V gene has CDR1 SGHKS and CDR2 YYEKEE (reference sequence). DNA for the CDR3: TGTGCCAGCAGCTTCGAGGGAGGTAGGGATACGCAGTATTTT. Amino acids: CASSFEGGRDTQYF. Variable domain in full (rest from reference TRBV5-5 and TRBJ2-3): DAGVTQSPTHLIKTRGQQVTLRCSPISGHKSVSWYQQVLGQGPQFIFQYYEKEERGRGNFPDRFSARQFPNYSSELNVNALLLGDSALYLCASSFEGGRDTQYFGPGTRLTVL.

This chain links TRBV27 with TRBJ1-3, with D tentatively TRBD1 (5 bases). The CDR3 loop spans 14 amino acids. CDR1 is MNHEY, CDR2 SMNVEV, per germline (reference sequence). The germline V and J ends were trimmed by 4 bases and 0 bases, with 7 bases remaining between them. The CDR3 protein is CASSWGASGNTIYF. As DNA, the CDR3 is TGTGCCAGCAGTTGGGGCGCCTCTGGAAACACCATATATTTT.

The chain employs TRBV5-6 and TRBJ1-2; 10 bases line up with TRBD1. Germline CDR1 reads SGHDT; CDR2 reads YYEEEE. With 4 bases clipped from V and 1 base from J, the junction kept 4 bases outside the gene matches. The CDR3 has 15 amino acids. The CDR3 loop is CASSPGQGRNYGYTF. The CDR3 DNA sequence: TGTGCCAGCAGCCCGGGACAGGGGCGTAACTATGGCTACACCTTC.

The gene calls are TRBV5-5 and TRBJ2-7, with D possibly matching TRBD2 (6 bases). The CDR3 is 14 amino acids. Germline V lookup: CDR1 SGHKS, CDR2 YYEKEE (reference sequence). V gave up 10 bases and J gave up 1 base, with 18 bases separating them. CDR3 in DNA: TGTGCCTCTACCCTATCCCGGGGGTCCTACGAGCAGTACTTC. Encoded protein: CASTLSRGSYEQYF.

The rearrangement uses TRBV5-1 and TRBJ2-3, with 15 bases lining up with TRBD2. The CDR3 spans 17 residues. The ends lost 4 bases at V and 3 bases at J; junction bases unmatched: 6. Germline values: CDR1 SGHRS, CDR2 YFSETQ. CDR3 region: CASSLGLAGGGTDTQYF. The CDR3 region has the DNA TGCGCCAGCAGCCTGGGACTAGCGGGGGGCGGGACAGATACGCAGTATTTT.

The chain is built from TRBV4-3 and TRBJ2-2; tentative D call: TRBD1 (5 bases). The CDR3 loop spans 15 amino acids. With 0 bases removed from V and 8 bases from J, the gap between germline ends came to 13 bases. The V gene's germline CDR1 is LGHNA and CDR2 YSLEER. The CDR3 spells CASSQDYKGAGELFF. DNA for the CDR3: TGCGCCAGCAGCCAAGATTACAAAGGGGCGGGGGAGCTGTTTTTT.

The chain employs TRBV9 and TRBJ1-1; 7 nucleotides line up with TRBD1. J gave up 3 bases and V 4 bases, and 3 bases lay outside the gene matches. CDR1 is SGDLS and CDR2 is YYNGEE in the germline V gene. This CDR3 spans 13 amino acids. CDR3 in amino acids: CASSYTGDTEAFF. DNA of the CDR3: TGTGCCAGCAGCTACACAGGGGACACTGAAGCTTTCTTT.

This chain uses TRBV5-1 with TRBJ2-1; 11 bases match TRBD2. CDR1 is SGHRS, CDR2 YFSETQ, per germline. The CDR3 consists of 14 residues. After removal of 4 bases from V and 14 bases from J, the junction contained 11 bases not matched to a gene. The CDR3 DNA sequence: TGCGCCAGCAGCCCAAATAGCGGGGGGGCCAGGAAGTTCTTC. As protein: CASSPNSGGARKFF. The whole variable domain, filled in from reference TRBV5-1 and TRBJ2-1, reads KAGVTQTPRYLIKTRGQQVTLSCSPISGHRSVSWYQQTPGQGLQFLFEYFSETQRNKGNFPGRFSGRQFSNSRSEMNVSTLELGDSALYLCASSPNSGGARKFFGPGTRLTVL.

The rearrangement uses TRBV5-6 and TRBJ1-5; D gene unclear. The CDR3 covers 14 residues. Between the trimmed V and J ends, which lost 4 bases and 12 bases, there was a span of 20 bases. Germline CDR1 is SGHDT and CDR2 is YYEEEE. CDR3 in amino acids: CASSPGGWMADQHF. The CDR3 bases are TGTGCCAGCAGCCCGGGAGGATGGATGGCAGACCAGCATTTT.

This chain's CDR3 is CASRLPGGGTGELFF. The CDR3, as DNA: TGCGCCAGCAGACTCCCGGGGGGCGGGACCGGGGAGCTGTTTTTT. The V call is TRBV5-1, the J call TRBJ2-2; tentatively, D is TRBD2 (7 bases). CDR1 and CDR2 from the germline V gene are SGHRS and YFSETQ. This CDR3 spans 15 amino acids. V lost 5 bases to trimming and J lost 5 bases, with 16 bases between them.

The chain combines TRBV2 with TRBJ2-2, with 8 bases matching TRBD1. CDR1 and CDR2 (germline): SNHLY, FYNNEI. The CDR3 runs to 15 residues. The trim removed 7 bases at V and 4 bases at J, leaving 8 bases unmatched. The CDR3 sequence: CASKRQGAVTGELFF. The CDR3 bases are TGTGCCAGCAAACGGCAGGGGGCGGTCACCGGGGAGCTGTTTTTT.

This chain connects TRBV28 to TRBJ2-3, with D possibly TRBD2 on 6 matching bases. The CDR3 runs to 14 residues. V was cut by 8 bases and J by 2 bases, with 14 bases left in between. Germline V gene sequence: CDR1 MDHEN, CDR2 SYDVKM. In DNA, the CDR3 is TGTGCCAGCCTGTGGGGGGAGGACACAGATACGCAGTATTTT. Translated, it gives CASLWGEDTDTQYF.

A few counts support this clone. The chain joins TRBV5-1 to TRBJ2-2; possibly TRBD2 for D (6 bases). Germline V gene lookup returns CDR1 SGHRS and CDR2 YFSETQ. V lost 4 bases to trimming and J lost 6 bases, with 16 bases between them. CDR3 size: 15 residues. The CDR3 sequence is CASSPEGSSAGELFF. DNA for the CDR3: TGCGCCAGCAGCCCGGAGGGCAGTTCCGCCGGGGAGCTGTTTTTT. Looking up the rest from reference TRBV5-1 and TRBJ2-2 gives the full variable domain: KAGVTQTPRYLIKTRGQQVTLSCSPISGHRSVSWYQQTPGQGLQFLFEYFSETQRNKGNFPGRFSGRQFSNSRSEMNVSTLELGDSALYLCASSPEGSSAGELFFGEGSRLTVL.

This clone was picked up one time. The chain uses TRBV5-1 and TRBJ2-7, with no clear D. V was trimmed by 4 bases and J by 1 base, leaving 6 bases between them. The CDR3 runs 12 residues. Germline loops: CDR1 SGHRS, CDR2 YFSETQ. This chain's CDR3 is CASSPESYEQYF. The DNA for the CDR3 is TGCGCCAGCAGCCCGGAATCCTACGAGCAGTACTTC.

This clone came up once. The chain combines TRBV7-6 with TRBJ1-3, with unresolved D. Germline values: CDR1 SGHVS, CDR2 FNYEAQ. This CDR3 is built from 15 residues. The V and J ends lost 0 bases and 1 base respectively, with 7 bases between them. CDR3 residues: CASSLAQLSGNTIYF. The CDR3, as DNA: TGTGCCAGCAGCTTAGCTCAGTTGTCTGGAAACACCATATATTTT.